Listed below are T cell receptor beta chains from one sample, sequenced in a study of shared T cell receptors in the human thymus. Clones were read by immunoSEQ multiplex PCR, and TCRdb kept only the in-frame ones, dropping some. The sample has hundreds of thousands of clones; 75% to 85% are singletons. These data were also reused for a study on human thymus T cells.

Sequenced input: thymocytes. The receptors were sampled from a boy less than two years old with a congenital heart defect. CDR3s include the opening cysteine and the closing phenylalanine or tryptophan. The D gene is left open where the match is weak.

CDR3aa	v_gene	j_gene	d_gene
CASRVGGAGNEKLFF	TRBV4-3	TRBJ1-4	.
CASSLHGWGDEQYF	TRBV7-2	TRBJ2-7	.
CSVETGGGREQFF	TRBV29-1	TRBJ2-1	TRBD2
CASSFPPPFRAEGYEQYF	TRBV7-2	TRBJ2-7	.
CASSWGVMGDTEAFF	TRBV5-6	TRBJ1-1	.
CASSLIRSGDTQYF	TRBV7-6	TRBJ2-3	.
CASSPRGYTGYTF	TRBV27	TRBJ1-2	.
CASSSRGEAFF	TRBV19	TRBJ1-1	.
CAIRSSRLVAAGQFF	TRBV10-3	TRBJ2-1	.
CAWSVRSIPRTGKLRSPLHF	TRBV30	TRBJ1-6	.
CASNGRGNGSYEQYF	TRBV7-2	TRBJ2-7	.
CASSLGQPPNTGELFF	TRBV28	TRBJ2-2	TRBD1
CASSSRRLAERYEQYF	TRBV13	TRBJ2-7	TRBD2
CASSQDRQETQYF	TRBV4-3	TRBJ2-5	.
CASSLGSGQGSNQPQHF	TRBV5-6	TRBJ1-5	.
CASSSPRGANVLTF	TRBV7-9	TRBJ2-6	.